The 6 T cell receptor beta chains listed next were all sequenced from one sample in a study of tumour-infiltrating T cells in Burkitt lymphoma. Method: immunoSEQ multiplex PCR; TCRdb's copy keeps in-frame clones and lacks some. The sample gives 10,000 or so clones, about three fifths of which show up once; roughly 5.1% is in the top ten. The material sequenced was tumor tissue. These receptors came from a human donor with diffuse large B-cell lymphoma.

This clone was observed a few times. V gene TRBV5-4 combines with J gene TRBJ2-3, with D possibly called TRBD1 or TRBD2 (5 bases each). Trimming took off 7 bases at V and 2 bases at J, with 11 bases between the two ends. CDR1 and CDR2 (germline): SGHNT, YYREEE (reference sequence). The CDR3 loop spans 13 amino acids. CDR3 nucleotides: TGTGCCAGCGGGGGAAGGCACACAGATACGCAGTATTTT. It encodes CASGGRHTDTQYF.

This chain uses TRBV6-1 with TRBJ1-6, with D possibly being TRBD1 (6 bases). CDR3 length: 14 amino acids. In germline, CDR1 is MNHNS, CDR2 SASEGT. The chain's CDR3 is CVCSPRTGSSPLHF. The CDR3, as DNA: TGTGTCTGCTCGCCCCGCACAGGGTCCTCACCCCTCCACTTT.

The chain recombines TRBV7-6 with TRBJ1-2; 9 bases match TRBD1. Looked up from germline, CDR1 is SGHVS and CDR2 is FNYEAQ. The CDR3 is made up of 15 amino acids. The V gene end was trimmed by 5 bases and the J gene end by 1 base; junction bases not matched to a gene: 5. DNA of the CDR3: TGTGCCAGCAGCCCCGGGACAGGGAATAACTATGGCTACACCTTC. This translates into CASSPGTGNNYGYTF.

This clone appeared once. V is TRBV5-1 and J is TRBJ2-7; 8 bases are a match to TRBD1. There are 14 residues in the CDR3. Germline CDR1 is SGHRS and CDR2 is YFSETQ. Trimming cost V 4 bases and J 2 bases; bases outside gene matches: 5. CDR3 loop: CASSPDRVPYEQYF. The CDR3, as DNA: TGCGCCAGCAGCCCGGACAGGGTTCCCTACGAGCAGTACTTC.

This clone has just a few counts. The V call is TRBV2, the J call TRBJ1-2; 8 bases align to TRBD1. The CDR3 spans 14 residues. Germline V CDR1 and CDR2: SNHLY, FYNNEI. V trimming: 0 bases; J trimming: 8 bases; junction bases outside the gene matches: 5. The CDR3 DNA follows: TGTGCCAGCAGTGAAGCGACAGGGGTAAAAGGCTACACCTTC. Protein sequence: CASSEATGVKGYTF.

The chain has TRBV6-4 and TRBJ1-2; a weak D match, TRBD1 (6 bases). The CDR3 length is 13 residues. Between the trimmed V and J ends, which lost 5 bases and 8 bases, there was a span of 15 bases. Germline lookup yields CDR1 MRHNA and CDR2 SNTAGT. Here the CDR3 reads CASSSTGMFGYTF. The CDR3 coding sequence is TGTGCCAGCAGTTCTACAGGGATGTTCGGCTACACCTTC.